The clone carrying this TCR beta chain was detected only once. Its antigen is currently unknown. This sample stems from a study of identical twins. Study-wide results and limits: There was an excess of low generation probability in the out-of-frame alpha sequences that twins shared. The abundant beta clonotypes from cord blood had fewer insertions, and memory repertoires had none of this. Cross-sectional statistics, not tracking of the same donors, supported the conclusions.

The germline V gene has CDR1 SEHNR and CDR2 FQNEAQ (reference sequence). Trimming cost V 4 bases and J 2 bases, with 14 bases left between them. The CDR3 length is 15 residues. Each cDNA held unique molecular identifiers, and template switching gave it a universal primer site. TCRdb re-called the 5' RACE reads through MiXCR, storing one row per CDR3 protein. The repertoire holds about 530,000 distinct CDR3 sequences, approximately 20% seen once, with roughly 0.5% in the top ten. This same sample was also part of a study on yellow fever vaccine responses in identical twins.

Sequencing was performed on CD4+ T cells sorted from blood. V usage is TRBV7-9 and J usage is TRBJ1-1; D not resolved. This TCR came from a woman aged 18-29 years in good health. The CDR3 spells CASSSWRYTNTEAFF. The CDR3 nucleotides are TGTGCCAGCAGCTCATGGAGGTACACAAACACTGAAGCTTTCTTT.